This note documents a single T cell receptor (beta chain) sequence. This entry is derived from a study of cytomegalovirus exposure and HLA in healthy donors. This PCR relied on a set of 60 Vbeta primers and 13 Jbeta primers. TCRdb's copy holds only in-frame clones and misses some; the assay was immunoSEQ multiplex PCR. The repertoire holds roughly 200,000 clones, with under 85% as singletons. The CDR3 consists of 17 residues. CDR1 is SGHRS and CDR2 is YFSETQ in the germline V gene. V shed 4 bases and J 2 bases; nucleotides not matched to a gene: 13. Unrecorded immune exposure was likely among donors, who were nominally healthy when sampled.

The chain is built from TRBV5-1 and TRBJ1-2; 8 positions match TRBD1. The clonotype comes from a man in his fifties or sixties in good health and CMV-seronegative. The sample comprised PBMCs. CDR3 nucleotide sequence: TGCGCCAGCAGCCCAAGTTATTGGACAGGGAGGAACTATGGCTACACCTTC. As protein: CASSPSYWTGRNYGYTF.